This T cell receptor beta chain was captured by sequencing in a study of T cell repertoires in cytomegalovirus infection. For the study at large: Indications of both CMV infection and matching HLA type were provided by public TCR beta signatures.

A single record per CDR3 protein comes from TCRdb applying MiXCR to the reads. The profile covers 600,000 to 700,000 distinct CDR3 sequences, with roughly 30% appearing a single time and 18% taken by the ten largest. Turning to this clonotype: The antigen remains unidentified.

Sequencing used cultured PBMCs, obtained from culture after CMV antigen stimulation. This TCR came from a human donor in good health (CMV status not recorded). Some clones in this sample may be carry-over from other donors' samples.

The CDR3 here is CASKSLAGGEGGPDTQYF. The CDR3 DNA reads TGCGCCAGCAAGAGCCTAGCGGGCGGAGAGGGGGGCCCAGATACGCAGTATTTT. V gene TRBV10-2 combines with J gene TRBJ2-3; 8 bases align to TRBD2. This CDR3 contains 18 residues. Trimming at V came to 7 bases and at J to 4 bases, leaving 19 bases not matched to a gene. Germline CDR1 WSHSY, CDR2 SAAADI.